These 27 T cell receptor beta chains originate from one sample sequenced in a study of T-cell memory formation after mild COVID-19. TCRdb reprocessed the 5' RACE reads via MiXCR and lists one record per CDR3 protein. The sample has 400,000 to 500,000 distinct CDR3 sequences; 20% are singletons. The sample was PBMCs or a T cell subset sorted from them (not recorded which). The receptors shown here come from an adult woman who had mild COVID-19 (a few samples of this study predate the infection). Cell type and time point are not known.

CDR3 amino acids: CSAKDRRNTEAFF. The CDR3 DNA follows: TGCAGTGCTAAGGACAGGCGGAACACTGAAGCTTTCTTT. This sequence joins TRBV20-1 and TRBJ1-1; 7 positions agree with TRBD1. J was trimmed by 1 base and V by 4 bases; bases with no gene match: 3. This CDR3 region has 13 residues. Germline-derived CDR1 and CDR2 are DFQATT and SNEGSKA (reference sequence).

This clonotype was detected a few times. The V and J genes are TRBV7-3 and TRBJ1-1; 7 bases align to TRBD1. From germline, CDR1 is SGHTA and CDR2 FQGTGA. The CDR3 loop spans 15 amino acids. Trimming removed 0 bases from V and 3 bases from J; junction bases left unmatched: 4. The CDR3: CASSLTGRGDTEAFF. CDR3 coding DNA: TGTGCCAGCAGCTTAACAGGCAGGGGGGACACTGAAGCTTTCTTT.

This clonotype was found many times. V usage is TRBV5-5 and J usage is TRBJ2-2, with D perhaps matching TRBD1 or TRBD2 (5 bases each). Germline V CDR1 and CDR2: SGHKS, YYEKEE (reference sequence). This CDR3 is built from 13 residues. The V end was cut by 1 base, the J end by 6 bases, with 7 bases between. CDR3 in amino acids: CASSLSGPGELFF. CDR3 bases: TGTGCCAGCAGCTTGTCGGGGCCCGGGGAGCTGTTTTTT. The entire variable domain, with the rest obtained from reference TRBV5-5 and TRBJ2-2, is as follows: DAGVTQSPTHLIKTRGQQVTLRCSPISGHKSVSWYQQVLGQGPQFIFQYYEKEERGRGNFPDRFSARQFPNYSSELNVNALLLGDSALYLCASSLSGPGELFFGEGSRLTVL.

The CDR3 is CASSAQGNDYEQYF. The CDR3 nucleotides are TGTGCCAGCAGCGCCCAGGGGAATGACTACGAGCAGTACTTC. V and J are TRBV9 and TRBJ2-7; possible D gene TRBD1, 6 bases. The CDR3 loop spans 14 amino acids. Between the trimmed V and J ends, which lost 3 bases and 3 bases, there was a span of 13 bases. In germline, CDR1 is SGDLS, CDR2 YYNGEE.

DNA of the CDR3: TGTGCCAGTAGTACAGGACAGGGGACCAACGTCCTGACTTTC. It codes for CASSTGQGTNVLTF. The gene calls are TRBV19 and TRBJ2-6; 9 bases match TRBD1. Germline-derived CDR1 and CDR2 are LNHDA and SQIVND (reference sequence). This CDR3 has 14 amino acids. With 4 bases clipped from V and 8 bases from J, the junction kept 3 bases outside the gene matches.

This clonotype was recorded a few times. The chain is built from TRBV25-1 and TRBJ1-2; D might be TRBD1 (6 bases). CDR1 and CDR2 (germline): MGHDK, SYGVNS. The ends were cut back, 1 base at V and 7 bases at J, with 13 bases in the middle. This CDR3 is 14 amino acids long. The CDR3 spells CASSESGYRAGYTF. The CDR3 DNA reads TGTGCCAGCAGTGAATCTGGCTACAGGGCTGGCTACACCTTC.

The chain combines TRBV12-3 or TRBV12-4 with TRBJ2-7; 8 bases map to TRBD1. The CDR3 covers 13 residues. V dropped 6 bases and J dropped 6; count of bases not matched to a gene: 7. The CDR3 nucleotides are TGTGCCAGCAGCGTGACAGGGGAGGTCGAGCAGTACTTC. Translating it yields CASSVTGEVEQYF.

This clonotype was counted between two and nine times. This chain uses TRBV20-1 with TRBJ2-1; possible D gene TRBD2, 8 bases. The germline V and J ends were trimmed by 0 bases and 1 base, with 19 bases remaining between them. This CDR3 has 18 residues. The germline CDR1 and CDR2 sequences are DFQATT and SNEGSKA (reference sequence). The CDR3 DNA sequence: TGCAGTGCTAGAGATCCAGGGGGGGTAGCGGGATCCTACAATGAGCAGTTCTTC. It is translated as CSARDPGGVAGSYNEQFF.

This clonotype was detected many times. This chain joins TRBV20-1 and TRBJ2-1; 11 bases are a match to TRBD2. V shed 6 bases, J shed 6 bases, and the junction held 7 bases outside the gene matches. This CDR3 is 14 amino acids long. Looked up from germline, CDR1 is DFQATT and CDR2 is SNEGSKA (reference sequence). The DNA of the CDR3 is TGCAGTGCCACTAGCGGGAGACGTCCCAATGAGCAGTTCTTC. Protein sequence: CSATSGRRPNEQFF.

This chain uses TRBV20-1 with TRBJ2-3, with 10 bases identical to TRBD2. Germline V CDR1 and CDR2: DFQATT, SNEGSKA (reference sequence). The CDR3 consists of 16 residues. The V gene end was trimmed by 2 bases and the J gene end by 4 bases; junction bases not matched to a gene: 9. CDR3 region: CSARLGSGRSSDTQYF. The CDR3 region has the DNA TGCAGTGCTAGACTAGGTAGCGGGAGGAGTTCAGATACGCAGTATTTT.

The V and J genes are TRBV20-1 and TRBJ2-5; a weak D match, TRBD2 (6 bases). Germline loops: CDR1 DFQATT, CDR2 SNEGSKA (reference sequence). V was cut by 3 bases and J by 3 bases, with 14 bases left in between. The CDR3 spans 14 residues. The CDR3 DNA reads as TGCAGTGCTAGGGTGGGACTTTCCAAAGAGACCCAGTACTTC. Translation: CSARVGLSKETQYF.

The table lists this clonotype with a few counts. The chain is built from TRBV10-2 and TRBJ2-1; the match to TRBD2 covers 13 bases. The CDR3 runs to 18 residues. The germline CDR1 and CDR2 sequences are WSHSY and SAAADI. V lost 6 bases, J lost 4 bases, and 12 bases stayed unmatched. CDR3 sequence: CASRERLAGGPRYNEQFF. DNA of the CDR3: TGCGCCAGCAGGGAACGACTAGCGGGAGGCCCTCGGTACAATGAGCAGTTCTTC.

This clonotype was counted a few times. The CDR3 here is CASSLGGGAGWNTEAFF. The DNA of the CDR3 is TGTGCCAGCAGCTTAGGAGGGGGAGCAGGGTGGAATACTGAAGCTTTCTTT. The chain couples TRBV7-9 to TRBJ1-1, with D perhaps matching TRBD1 (6 bases). Germline CDR1 reads SEHNR; CDR2 reads FQNEAQ (reference sequence). Trimming cost V 1 base and J 5 bases, with 20 bases left between them. This CDR3 is built from 17 residues.

CDR3 DNA: TGTGCCAGCAGCACCCCGACTAGCGGGAAGACATACGAGCAGTACTTC. Its protein is CASSTPTSGKTYEQYF. The chain combines TRBV11-2 with TRBJ2-7, with 11 positions matching TRBD2. Germline values: CDR1 SGHAT, CDR2 FQNNGV. This CDR3 is 16 amino acids long. With V trimmed by 5 bases and J by 4 bases, 10 bases remained unmatched.

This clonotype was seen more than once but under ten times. The CDR3 sequence: CASSAQKGYEQYF. CDR3 bases: TGTGCCAGCAGTGCCCAAAAGGGCTACGAGCAGTACTTC. The chain uses TRBV6-4 and TRBJ2-7, with no clear D. The CDR3 runs to 13 residues. Germline assignment: CDR1 MRHNA and CDR2 SNTAGT. Trimming took off 4 bases at V and 3 bases at J, with 10 bases between the two ends.

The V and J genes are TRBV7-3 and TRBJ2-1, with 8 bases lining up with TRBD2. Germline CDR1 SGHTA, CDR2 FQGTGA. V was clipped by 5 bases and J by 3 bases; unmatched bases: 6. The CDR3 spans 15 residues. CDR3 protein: CASSREGDFYNEQFF. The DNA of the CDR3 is TGTGCCAGCAGCCGGGAGGGGGATTTCTACAATGAGCAGTTCTTC. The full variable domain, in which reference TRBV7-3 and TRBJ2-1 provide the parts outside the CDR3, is GAGVSQTPSNKVTEKGKYVELRCDPISGHTALYWYRQSLGQGPEFLIYFQGTGAADDSGLPNDRFFAVRPEGSVSTLKIQRTERGDSAVYLCASSREGDFYNEQFFGPGTRLTVL.

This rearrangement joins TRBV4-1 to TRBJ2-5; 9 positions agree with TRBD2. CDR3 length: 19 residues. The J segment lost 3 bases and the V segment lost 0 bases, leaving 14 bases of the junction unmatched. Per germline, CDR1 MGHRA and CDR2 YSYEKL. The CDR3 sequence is CASSQDSHTKRGDEETQYF. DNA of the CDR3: TGCGCCAGCAGCCAAGATAGCCATACGAAGCGGGGGGACGAAGAGACCCAGTACTTC.

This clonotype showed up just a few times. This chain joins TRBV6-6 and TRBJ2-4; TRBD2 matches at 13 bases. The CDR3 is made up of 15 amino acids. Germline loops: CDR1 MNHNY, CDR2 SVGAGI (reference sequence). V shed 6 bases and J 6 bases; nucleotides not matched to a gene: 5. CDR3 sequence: CASRTSGREANIQYF. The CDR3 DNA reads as TGTGCCAGCAGAACTAGCGGGAGGGAGGCAAACATTCAGTACTTC.

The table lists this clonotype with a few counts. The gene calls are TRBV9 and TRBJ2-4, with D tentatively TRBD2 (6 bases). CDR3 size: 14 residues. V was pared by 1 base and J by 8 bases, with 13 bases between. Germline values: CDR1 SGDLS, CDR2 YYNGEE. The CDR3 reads CASSVQGGVDIQYF. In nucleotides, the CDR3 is TGTGCCAGCAGCGTACAGGGAGGAGTAGACATTCAGTACTTC.

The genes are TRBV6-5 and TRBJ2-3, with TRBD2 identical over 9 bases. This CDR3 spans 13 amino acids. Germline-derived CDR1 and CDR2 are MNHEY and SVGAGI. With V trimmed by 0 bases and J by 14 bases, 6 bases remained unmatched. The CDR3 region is CASSYSASGAPYF. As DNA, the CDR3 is TGTGCCAGCAGTTACTCGGCTAGCGGGGCCCCGTATTTT.

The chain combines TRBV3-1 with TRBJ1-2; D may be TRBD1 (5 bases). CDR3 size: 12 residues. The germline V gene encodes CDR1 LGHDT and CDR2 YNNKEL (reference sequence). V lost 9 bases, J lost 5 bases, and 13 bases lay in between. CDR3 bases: TGTGCCAGAAGTCTTACAGGTTATGGCTACACCTTC. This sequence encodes CARSLTGYGYTF.

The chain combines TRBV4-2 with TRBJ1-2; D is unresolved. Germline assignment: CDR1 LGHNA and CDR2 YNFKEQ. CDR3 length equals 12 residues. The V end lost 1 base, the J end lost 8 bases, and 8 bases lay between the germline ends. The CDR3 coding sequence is TGTGCCAGCAGCCAAGGGGAAGGGGGCTACACCTTC. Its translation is CASSQGEGGYTF.

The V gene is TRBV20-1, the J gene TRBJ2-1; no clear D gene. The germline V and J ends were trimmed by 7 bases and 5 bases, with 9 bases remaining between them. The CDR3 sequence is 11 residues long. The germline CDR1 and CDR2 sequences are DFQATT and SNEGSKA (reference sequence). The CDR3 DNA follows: TGCAGTGGCGGCCGGCACAATGAGCAGTTCTTC. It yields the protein CSGGRHNEQFF.

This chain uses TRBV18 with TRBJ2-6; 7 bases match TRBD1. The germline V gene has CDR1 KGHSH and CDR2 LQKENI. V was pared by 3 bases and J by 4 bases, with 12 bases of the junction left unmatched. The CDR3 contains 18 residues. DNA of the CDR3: TGTGCCAGCTCACCCTCGGGCCTGACAGGGCGAGGGGCCAACGTCCTGACTTTC. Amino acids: CASSPSGLTGRGANVLTF.

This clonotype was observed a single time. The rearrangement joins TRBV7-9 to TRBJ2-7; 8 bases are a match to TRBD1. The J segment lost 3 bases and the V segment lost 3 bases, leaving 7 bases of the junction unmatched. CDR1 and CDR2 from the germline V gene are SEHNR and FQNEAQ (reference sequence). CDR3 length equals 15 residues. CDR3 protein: CASSLAGTGLYEQYF. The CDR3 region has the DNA TGTGCCAGCAGCTTGGCCGGGACAGGACTCTACGAGCAGTACTTC.

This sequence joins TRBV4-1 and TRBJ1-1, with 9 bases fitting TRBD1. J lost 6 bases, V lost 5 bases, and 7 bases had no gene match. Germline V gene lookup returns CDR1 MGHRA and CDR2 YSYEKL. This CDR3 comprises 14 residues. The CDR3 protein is CASSYLQGAPEAFF. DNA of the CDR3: TGCGCCAGCAGCTACCTACAGGGGGCCCCTGAAGCTTTCTTT.

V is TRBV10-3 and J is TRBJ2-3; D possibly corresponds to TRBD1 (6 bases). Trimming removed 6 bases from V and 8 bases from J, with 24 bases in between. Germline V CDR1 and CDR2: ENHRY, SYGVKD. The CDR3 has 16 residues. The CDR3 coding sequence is TGTGCCATCAGCGAAACGGGACAAGGAAACCAGGGTACGCAGTATTTT. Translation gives CAISETGQGNQGTQYF.